The following is a T cell receptor (beta chain) sequence with its context. Its matching antigen is unknown. This record belongs to a study of breast tumors, draining lymph nodes, adjacent tissues. General study findings and limits: Tumors had less TCR diversity than lymph nodes, more than nontumor tissue. Data fit most tumor T cells coming from lymph node, expanding in tumor. The lymph node origin of tumor T cells was framed as consistent with a hypothesis, not demonstrated.

Germline lookup yields CDR1 KGHSH and CDR2 LQKENI. Trimming removed 4 bases from V and 0 bases from J, with 19 bases in between. This CDR3 region has 18 residues. Axillary draining lymph nodes of breast cancer patients supplied the node samples. A single record per CDR3 protein comes from TCRdb applying MiXCR to the multiplex PCR reads. The repertoire holds some 150,000 distinct CDR3 sequences, with roughly a third as singletons. The specimen sequenced was axillary lymph node tissue. The clonotype was recovered from a female donor with breast cancer. Some clones in this sample may be carry-over from other donors' samples. V and J are TRBV18 and TRBJ1-3; D uncertain. The CDR3 DNA reads as TGTGCCAGCTCACGACCCCTTCAGGTACATCACTCTGGAAACACCATATATTTT. It yields the protein CASSRPLQVHHSGNTIYF.